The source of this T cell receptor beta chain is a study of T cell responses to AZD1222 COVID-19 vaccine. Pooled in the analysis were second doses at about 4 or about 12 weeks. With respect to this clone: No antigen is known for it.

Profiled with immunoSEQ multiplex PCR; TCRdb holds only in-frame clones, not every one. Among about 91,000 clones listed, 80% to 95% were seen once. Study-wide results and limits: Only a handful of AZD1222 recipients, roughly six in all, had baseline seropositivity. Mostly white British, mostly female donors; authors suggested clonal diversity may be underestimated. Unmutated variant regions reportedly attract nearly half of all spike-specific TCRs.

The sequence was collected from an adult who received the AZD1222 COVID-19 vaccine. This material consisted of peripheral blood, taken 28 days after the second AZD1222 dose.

The CDR3 sequence is CASSAQGNTEAFF. The CDR3 coding sequence is TGTGCCAGCAGCGCGCAGGGGAACACTGAAGCTTTCTTT. The V call is TRBV14, the J call TRBJ1-1; TRBD1 might be the D (5 bases). The CDR3 has 13 amino acids. V was trimmed by 5 bases and J by 1 base, leaving 8 bases between them. Germline CDR1 is SGHDN and CDR2 is FVKESK. Together with reference TRBV14 and TRBJ1-1, the CDR3 gives the full variable domain: EAGVTQFPSHSVIEKGQTVTLRCDPISGHDNLYWYRRVMGKEIKFLLHFVKESKQDESGMPNNRFLAERTGGTYSTLKVQPAELEDSGVYFCASSAQGNTEAFFGQGTRLTVV.